This T cell receptor (beta chain) originates from a study of OX40 agonist ivuxolimab in advanced cancers. Study summary: Dose-escalation subjects each had hepatocellular carcinoma, melanoma, renal cell or head and neck cancer.

Profiling relied on immunoSEQ multiplex PCR, and the TCRdb table lists in-frame clones only, not all of them. The sample holds tens of thousands of clones, under 90% seen once. CDR1 and CDR2 from the germline V gene are SGHRS and YFSETQ. The CDR3 length is 15 residues. The trim removed 4 bases at V and 0 bases at J, leaving 2 bases unmatched. The TCR comes from an adult with an advanced solid tumor such as melanoma, head and neck, liver or kidney cancer. The chain recombines TRBV5-1 with TRBJ2-3; 10 nucleotides line up with TRBD2. Material: CD4+ or CD8+ T cells sorted from blood, obtained in a trial of the OX40 agonist ivuxolimab. The CDR3 here is CASSLAGDSTDTQYF. The DNA for the CDR3 is TGCGCCAGCAGCCTAGCGGGAGATAGCACAGATACGCAGTATTTT.